This T cell receptor beta chain stems from a study of T cells after yellow fever vaccination. TCRdb re-analysed the 5' RACE reads in MiXCR, keeping a single row per CDR3 protein. In the table there are 300,000 to 400,000 distinct CDR3 sequences, about 6% of which are singletons. The germline V gene has CDR1 DFQATT and CDR2 SNEGSKA (reference sequence). This CDR3 region has 13 residues. A note on this clonotype: An end of the junction does not agree with germline; a read error may underlie this.

The starting material was PBMCs, obtained 5 days after the yellow fever booster vaccination. The chain carries TRBV20-1 and TRBJ1-3, with a tentative D call TRBD1 (6 bases). The receptor was derived from a man aged 25-45 years who received the YFV17D yellow fever vaccine. The CDR3 protein is CSARDEVNRALNF. The CDR3 nucleotides are TGCAGTGCTAGAGATGAAGTAAACAGGGCGCTCAATTTT.